A selection of T cell receptor beta chains follows, all from one sample in a study of blood T cell repertoires in COVID-19. Assay: immunoSEQ multiplex PCR; the TCRdb copy retains only in-frame clones and omits some. The sample includes approximately 74,000 clones, 70% to 90% seen only once; the top ten take approximately 5.1%. The specimen was peripheral blood. The receptors originated from a woman aged 80 or older with active or convalescent COVID-19. Both conserved end residues are part of each CDR3. A D gene is named only where the DNA matches it firmly. Some rows have no size entry. The others give once, few or many, or a class for an expanded clone.

D	V	size	J	CDR3	DNA
NA	TRBV2	NA	TRBJ2-2	CASYERRGTGELFF	TGTGCCAGCTATGAAAGAAGGGGGACCGGGGAGCTGTTTTTT
NA	TRBV7-2	NA	TRBJ1-1	CASRFTGIVNTEAFF	TGTGCCAGCAGATTCACAGGGATAGTTAACACTGAAGCTTTCTTT
TRBD2	TRBV4-2	NA	TRBJ2-5	CASSQPGTKETQYF	TGTGCCAGCAGCCAACCCGGGACTAAAGAGACCCAGTACTTC
NA	TRBV27	NA	TRBJ1-2	CASSLSAGSYGYTF	TGTGCCAGCAGTTTATCTGCGGGGTCGTATGGCTACACCTTC
TRBD1	TRBV6-5	NA	TRBJ1-1	CASSYRKGGANTEAFF	TGTGCCAGCAGTTACCGGAAAGGGGGCGCGAACACTGAAGCTTTCTTT
TRBD1	TRBV10-3	NA	TRBJ1-2	CAISEDGTGIYGYTF	TGTGCCATCAGTGAGGATGGGACAGGCATCTATGGCTACACCTTC
TRBD2	TRBV30	NA	TRBJ2-1	CAWSSGAGGLNEQFF	TGTGCCTGGAGTTCCGGGGCGGGGGGGTTGAATGAGCAGTTCTTC
NA	TRBV18	NA	TRBJ2-3	CASSPGTQTTDTQYF	TGTGCCAGCTCACCGGGGACACAAACCACAGATACGCAGTATTTT
TRBD2	TRBV5-1	once	TRBJ2-3	CASSLASVVAGVTDTQYF	TGCGCCAGCAGCCTAGCCTCTGTGGTAGCGGGGGTCACAGATACGCAGTATTTT
TRBD1	TRBV7-9	NA	TRBJ2-2	CASSLGGQGWSTGELFF	TGTGCCAGCAGCTTAGGGGGACAGGGATGGAGCACCGGGGAGCTGTTTTTT
TRBD2	TRBV5-6	once	TRBJ2-1	CASSLRGSGNEQFF	TGTGCCAGCAGCTTGCGGGGAAGCGGGAACGAGCAGTTCTTC
TRBD2	TRBV10-3	NA	TRBJ2-3	CAISGVGGLAGTDTQYF	TGTGCCATCAGTGGGGTCGGTGGACTAGCGGGCACAGATACGCAGTATTTT
NA	TRBV10-2	NA	TRBJ2-7	CASSHPDSLPLEQYF	TGCGCCAGCAGTCACCCGGACTCCCTCCCGCTCGAGCAGTACTTC
TRBD2	TRBV29-1	once	TRBJ2-3	CSVDRLMTSGTTDTQYF	TGCAGCGTTGACCGCTTAATGACTAGCGGGACCACAGATACGCAGTATTTT
TRBD2	TRBV13	NA	TRBJ2-3	CASSLEAGNSDTQYF	TGTGCCAGCAGCTTAGAAGCGGGAAACTCAGATACGCAGTATTTT
NA	TRBV30	NA	TRBJ2-2	CAWRRGTGELFF	TGTGCCTGGAGGCGAGGAACCGGGGAGCTGTTTTTT
NA	TRBV5-4	NA	TRBJ2-5	CASSWMWGRGETQYF	TGTGCCAGCAGCTGGATGTGGGGTAGGGGGGAGACCCAGTACTTC
NA	TRBV4-2	NA	TRBJ2-2	CASSQLLGGGTGELFF	TGTGCCAGCAGCCAGCTACTAGGGGGTGGCACCGGGGAGCTGTTTTTT
TRBD1	TRBV6-5	NA	TRBJ2-7	CASSYSGQGPYEQYF	TGTGCCAGCAGTTACTCAGGACAGGGTCCCTACGAGCAGTACTTC
TRBD1	TRBV3-1/TRBV3-2	NA	TRBJ1-2	CASSQDVGGRGTGF	TGTGCCAGCAGCCAAGATGTTGGTGGCAGGGGGACCGGCTTC
NA	TRBV19	NA	TRBJ1-1	CASSLQPSLNTEAFF	TGTGCCAGTAGCCTACAGCCTTCACTGAACACTGAAGCTTTCTTT
NA	TRBV28	NA	TRBJ1-1	CASMDRRDTEAFF	TGTGCCAGCATGGACAGACGTGACACTGAAGCTTTCTTT
TRBD2	TRBV7-9	NA	TRBJ2-1	CASSLTGSGIYNEQFF	TGTGCCAGCAGTCTAACCGGTAGCGGGATCTACAATGAGCAGTTCTTC